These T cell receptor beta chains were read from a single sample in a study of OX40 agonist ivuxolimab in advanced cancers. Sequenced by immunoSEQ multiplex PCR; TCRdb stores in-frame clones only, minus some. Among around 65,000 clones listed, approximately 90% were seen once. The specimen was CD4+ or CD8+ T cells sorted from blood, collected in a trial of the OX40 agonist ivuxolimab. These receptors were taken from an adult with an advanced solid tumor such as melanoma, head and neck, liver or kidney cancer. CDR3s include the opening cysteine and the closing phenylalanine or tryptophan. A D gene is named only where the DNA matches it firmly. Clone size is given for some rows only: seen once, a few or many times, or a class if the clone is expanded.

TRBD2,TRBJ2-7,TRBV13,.,CASSEQRGGTYEQYF,TGTGCCAGCAGCGAACAGCGGGGGGGTACCTACGAGCAGTACTTC
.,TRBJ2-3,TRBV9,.,CASSPPGAYTDTQYF,TGTGCCAGCAGCCCCCCCGGGGCATACACAGATACGCAGTATTTT
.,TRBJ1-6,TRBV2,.,CASSYTGRRYNSPLHF,TGTGCCAGCAGTTACACAGGGAGACGGTATAATTCACCCCTCCACTTT
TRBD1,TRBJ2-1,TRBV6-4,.,CASRQGTFGEQFF,TGTGCCAGCCGACAGGGGACCTTTGGGGAGCAGTTCTTC
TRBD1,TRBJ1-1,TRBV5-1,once,CASSTTGTGATEAFF,TGCGCCAGCAGCACTACCGGGACAGGGGCCACTGAAGCTTTCTTT
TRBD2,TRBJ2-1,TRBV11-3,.,CASSLGLLAGGGRNNEQFF,TGTGCCAGCAGCTTAGGTCTCCTAGCGGGGGGAGGTAGAAACAATGAGCAGTTCTTC
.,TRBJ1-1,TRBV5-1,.,CASSLVAGATEAFF,TGCGCCAGCAGCTTGGTAGCCGGGGCCACTGAAGCTTTCTTT
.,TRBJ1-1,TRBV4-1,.,CASSQVAGMNTEAFF,TGCGCCAGCAGCCAAGTAGCCGGAATGAACACTGAAGCTTTCTTT
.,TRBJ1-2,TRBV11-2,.,CASSPATGGLYGYTF,TGTGCCAGCAGCCCAGCCACGGGGGGGCTCTATGGCTACACCTTC
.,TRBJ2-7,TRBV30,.,CAWRGGPRQYF,TGTGCCTGGAGGGGGGGTCCCCGGCAGTACTTC
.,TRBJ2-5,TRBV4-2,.,CASSLEGGGSGYQETQYF,TGTGCCAGCAGCTTAGAGGGTGGGGGTAGCGGATATCAAGAGACCCAGTACTTC
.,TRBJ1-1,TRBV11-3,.,CASSFENTEAFF,TGTGCCAGCAGCTTTGAGAACACTGAAGCTTTCTTT
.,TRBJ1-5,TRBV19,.,CASSKDGGNSNQPQHF,TGTGCCAGTAGTAAAGACGGGGGGAATAGCAATCAGCCCCAGCATTTT
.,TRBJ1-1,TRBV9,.,CASSVGIGVAAEAFF,TGTGCCAGCAGCGTAGGCATCGGGGTCGCGGCTGAAGCTTTCTTT
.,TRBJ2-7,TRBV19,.,CASSIVGVPYEQYF,TGTGCCAGTAGTATCGTAGGAGTCCCCTACGAGCAGTACTTC
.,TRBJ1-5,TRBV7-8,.,CASSLIPGSNQPQHF,TGTGCCAGCAGCTTAATCCCTGGTAGCAATCAGCCCCAGCATTTT
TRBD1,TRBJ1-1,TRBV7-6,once,CASSDLVQGKGTEAFF,TGTGCCAGCAGCGATTTAGTACAGGGGAAGGGCACTGAAGCTTTCTTT
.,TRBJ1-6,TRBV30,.,CAWTRDTNNSPLHF,TGTGCCTGGACTCGGGACACCAATAATTCACCCCTCCACTTT
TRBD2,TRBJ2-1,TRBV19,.,CASSFGGALDEQFF,TGTGCCAGTAGTTTCGGGGGGGCTCTCGATGAGCAGTTCTTC
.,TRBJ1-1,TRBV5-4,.,CASSLMGKRSTEAFF,TGTGCCAGCAGCTTGATGGGGAAGAGGTCGACTGAAGCTTTCTTT
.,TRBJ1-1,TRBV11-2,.,CASSLVTGGWFTEAFF,TGTGCCAGCAGCTTAGTGACGGGGGGCTGGTTTACTGAAGCTTTCTTT
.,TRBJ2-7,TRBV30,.,CARSTATYEQYF,TGTGCCCGATCGACAGCAACCTACGAGCAGTACTTC
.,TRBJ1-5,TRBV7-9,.,CASSLGGFNQPQHF,TGTGCCAGCAGCCTAGGGGGGTTCAATCAGCCCCAGCATTTT
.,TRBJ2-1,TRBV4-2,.,CASSRLNNPLSSSYNEQFF,TGTGCCAGCAGCCGATTGAACAATCCTCTTTCCTCCTCCTACAATGAGCAGTTCTTC
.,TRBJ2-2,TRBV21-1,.,CASSRDGTRIHTGELFF,TGTGCCAGCAGCCGGGACGGCACCCGTATACACACCGGGGAGCTGTTTTTT
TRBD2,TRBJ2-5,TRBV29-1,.,CSSGLAKETQYF,TGCAGCTCGGGACTAGCCAAAGAGACCCAGTACTTC
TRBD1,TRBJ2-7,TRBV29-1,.,CSVTGGGTYEQYF,TGCAGCGTTACAGGGGGAGGTACTTACGAGCAGTACTTC
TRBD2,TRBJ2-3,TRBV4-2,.,CASSLLSGGDSDTQYF,TGTGCCAGCAGCCTGCTTAGCGGGGGGGACTCAGATACGCAGTATTTT
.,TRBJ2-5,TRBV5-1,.,CASSLASGPPETQYF,TGCGCCAGCAGCTTGGCCTCGGGGCCCCCGGAGACCCAGTACTTC
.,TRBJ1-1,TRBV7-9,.,CASGRGGLTEAFF,TGTGCCAGCGGACGGGGAGGGCTCACTGAAGCTTTCTTT
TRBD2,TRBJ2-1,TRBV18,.,CASSPPGSGGAEQFF,TGTGCCAGCTCACCACCGGGGAGCGGGGGGGCCGAGCAGTTCTTC
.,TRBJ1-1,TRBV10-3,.,CAISRQVENTEAFF,TGTGCCATCAGTCGACAGGTGGAGAACACTGAAGCTTTCTTT
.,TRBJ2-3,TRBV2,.,CASSEALRRGVEQYF,TGTGCCAGCAGTGAAGCGCTTCGGAGAGGGGTTGAGCAGTATTTT
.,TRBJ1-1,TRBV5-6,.,CASRKTGPLNGEAFF,TGTGCCAGCAGGAAAACAGGTCCCCTCAACGGGGAAGCTTTCTTT
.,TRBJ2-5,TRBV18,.,CASSHDSWVRETQYF,TGTGCCAGCTCCCACGACAGTTGGGTTCGGGAGACCCAGTACTTC
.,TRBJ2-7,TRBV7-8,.,CASSWGFSYEQYF,TGTGCCAGCAGCTGGGGATTCTCCTACGAGCAGTACTTC
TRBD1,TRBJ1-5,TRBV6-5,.,CASRRQGYSNQPQHF,TGTGCCAGCAGGAGACAGGGATATAGCAATCAGCCCCAGCATTTT
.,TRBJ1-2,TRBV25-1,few,CASSEARGGYTF,TGTGCCAGCAGTGAAGCGAGGGGCGGCTACACCTTC